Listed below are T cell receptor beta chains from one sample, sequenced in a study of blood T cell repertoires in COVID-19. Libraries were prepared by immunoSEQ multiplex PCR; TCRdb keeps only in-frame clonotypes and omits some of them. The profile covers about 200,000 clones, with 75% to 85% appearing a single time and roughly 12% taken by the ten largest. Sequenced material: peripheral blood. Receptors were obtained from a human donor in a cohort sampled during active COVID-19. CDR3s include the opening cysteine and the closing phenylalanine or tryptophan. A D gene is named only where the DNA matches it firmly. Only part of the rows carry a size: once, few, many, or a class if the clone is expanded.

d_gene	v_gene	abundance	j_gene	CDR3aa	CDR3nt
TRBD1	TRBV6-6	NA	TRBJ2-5	CASSGTGDQETQYF	TGTGCCAGTTCCGGGACAGGGGACCAAGAGACCCAGTACTTC
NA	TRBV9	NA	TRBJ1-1	CASSVVRNTEAFF	TGTGCCAGCAGCGTAGTCCGGAACACTGAAGCTTTCTTT
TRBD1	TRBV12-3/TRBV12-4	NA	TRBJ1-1	CASSLDRGFEAFF	TGTGCCAGCAGTTTGGACAGGGGGTTTGAAGCTTTCTTT
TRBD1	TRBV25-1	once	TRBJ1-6	CASSRGTGTSPLHF	TGTGCCAGCAGTCGAGGGACAGGGACGTCACCCCTCCACTTT
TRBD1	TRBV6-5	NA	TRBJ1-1	CASDRVRGDTEAFF	TGTGCCAGCGACAGGGTAAGGGGGGACACTGAAGCTTTCTTT
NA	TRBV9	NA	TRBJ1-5	CASSAGHSNQPQHF	TGTGCCAGCAGCGCCGGACACAGCAATCAGCCCCAGCATTTT
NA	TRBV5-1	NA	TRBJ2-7	CASSSLGGNKGSFKNEQYF	TGCGCCAGCAGCTCACTTGGAGGGAACAAGGGGAGCTTTAAGAACGAGCAGTACTTC
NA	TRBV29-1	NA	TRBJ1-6	CSARTDSYNSPLHF	TGCAGCGCCCGAACGGACAGTTACAATTCACCCCTCCACTTT
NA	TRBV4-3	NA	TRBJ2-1	CASSQGTGSYNEQFF	TGCGCCAGCAGCCAAGGGACGGGATCCTACAATGAGCAGTTCTTC
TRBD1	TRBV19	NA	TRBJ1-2	CASGWTGTGYTF	TGTGCCAGTGGGTGGACAGGGACGGGCTACACCTTC
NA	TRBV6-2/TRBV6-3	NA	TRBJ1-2	CASSYSSADGGYTF	TGTGCCAGCAGTTACTCGAGCGCCGATGGGGGCTACACCTTC
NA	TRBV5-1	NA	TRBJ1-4	CASSFGSRTVENEKLFF	TGCGCCAGCAGCTTTGGATCACGGACAGTGGAAAATGAAAAACTGTTTTTT
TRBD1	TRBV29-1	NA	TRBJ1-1	CSVELDRGTEAFF	TGCAGCGTTGAATTGGACAGGGGGACTGAAGCTTTCTTT
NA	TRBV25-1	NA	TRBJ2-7	CASSPGWGYSYEQYF	TGTGCCAGCAGCCCGGGGTGGGGATACTCCTACGAGCAGTACTTC
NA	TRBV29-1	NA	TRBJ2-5	CSVGGAVKTQYF	TGCAGCGTCGGAGGGGCGGTCAAGACCCAGTACTTC
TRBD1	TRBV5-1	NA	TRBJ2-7	CASSSKTGSTGEQYF	TGCGCCAGCAGCTCGAAGACAGGGTCGACCGGCGAGCAGTACTTC
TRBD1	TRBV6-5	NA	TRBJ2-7	CASSYGTDYEQYF	TGTGCCAGCAGCTACGGGACAGACTACGAGCAGTACTTC
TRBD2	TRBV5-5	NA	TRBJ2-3	CASSFRVAGPSTDTQYF	TGTGCCAGCAGCTTCCGGGTAGCGGGGCCTAGCACAGATACGCAGTATTTT
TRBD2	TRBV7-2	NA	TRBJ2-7	CASSFLTSGGGSHTYEQYF	TGTGCCAGCAGCTTCCTGACTAGCGGGGGAGGTTCCCACACCTACGAGCAGTACTTC
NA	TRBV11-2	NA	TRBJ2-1	CASSPSRAYNEQFF	TGTGCCAGCAGCCCCTCTCGGGCCTACAATGAGCAGTTCTTC
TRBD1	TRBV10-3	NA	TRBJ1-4	CATRVDRGKLFF	TGTGCCACCCGCGTAGACAGGGGAAAACTGTTTTTT
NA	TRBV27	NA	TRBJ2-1	CASRFTPRGEEQFF	TGTGCCAGCAGGTTTACCCCCAGGGGTGAAGAGCAGTTCTTC
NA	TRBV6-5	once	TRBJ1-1	CASSATGRTEAFF	TGTGCCAGCAGCGCCACAGGGCGAACTGAAGCTTTCTTT
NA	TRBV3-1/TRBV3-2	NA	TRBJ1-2	CASSQDEGSTVDGYTF	TGTGCCAGCAGCCAAGATGAGGGCTCCACTGTGGATGGCTACACCTTC
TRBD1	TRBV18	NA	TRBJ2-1	CASSPGQGTHEQFF	TGTGCCAGCTCACCGGGACAGGGAACCCATGAGCAGTTCTTC
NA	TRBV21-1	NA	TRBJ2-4	CASEMGEGHGKNIQYF	TGTGCCAGCGAAATGGGGGAGGGCCATGGCAAAAACATTCAGTACTTC
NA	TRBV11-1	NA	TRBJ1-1	CASSPIGAVVTEAFF	TGTGCCAGCAGCCCCATAGGAGCGGTGGTAACTGAAGCTTTCTTT
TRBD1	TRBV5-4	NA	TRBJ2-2	CASSPKGGQGAGELFF	TGTGCCAGCAGCCCAAAGGGGGGACAGGGGGCCGGGGAGCTGTTTTTT
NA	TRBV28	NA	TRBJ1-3	CASSFWAGAAGNTIYF	TGTGCCAGCAGTTTCTGGGCGGGGGCTGCAGGAAACACCATATATTTT
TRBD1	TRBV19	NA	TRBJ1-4	CASSRQGRTNEKLFF	TGTGCCAGTAGTCGACAGGGGAGAACTAATGAAAAACTGTTTTTT
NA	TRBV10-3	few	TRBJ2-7	CAISSTAEQYF	TGTGCCATCAGTTCGACAGCCGAGCAGTACTTC
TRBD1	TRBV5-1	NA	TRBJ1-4	CASSLGGQGSGKLFF	TGCGCCAGCAGCTTGGGTGGACAGGGGAGTGGAAAACTGTTTTTT
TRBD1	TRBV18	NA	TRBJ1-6	CASSPLDRDNSPLHF	TGTGCCAGCTCACCACTCGACAGGGATAATTCACCCCTCCACTTT
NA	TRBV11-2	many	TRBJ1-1	CASTPTGTEAFF	TGTGCCAGCACCCCAACGGGCACTGAAGCTTTCTTT
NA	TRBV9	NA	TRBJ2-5	CASSGGTAQETQYF	TGTGCCAGCAGCGGCGGGACTGCTCAAGAGACCCAGTACTTC
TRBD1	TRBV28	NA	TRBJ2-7	CASSTPSPGTGTYEQYF	TGTGCCAGCAGTACTCCCTCGCCCGGGACAGGGACCTACGAGCAGTACTTC
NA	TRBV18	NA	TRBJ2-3	CASSPPSRDTQYF	TGTGCCAGCTCACCACCGTCCCGGGATACGCAGTATTTT
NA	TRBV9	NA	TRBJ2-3	CASSPPWSDVTDTQYF	TGTGCCAGCAGCCCCCCTTGGAGCGATGTCACAGATACGCAGTATTTT
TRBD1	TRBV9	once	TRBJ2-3	CASSDGTGAGDTQYF	TGTGCCAGCAGCGACGGGACAGGGGCTGGAGATACGCAGTATTTT
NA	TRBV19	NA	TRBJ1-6	CASSIDRSDSYNSPLHF	TGTGCCAGTAGTATAGATCGATCGGACAGCTATAATTCACCCCTCCACTTT
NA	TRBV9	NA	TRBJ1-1	CASSVGRSMNTEAFF	TGTGCCAGCAGCGTAGGGCGGTCAATGAACACTGAAGCTTTCTTT
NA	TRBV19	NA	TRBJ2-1	CASSIDHEGSYNEQFF	TGTGCCAGTAGTATAGATCACGAGGGCTCCTACAATGAGCAGTTCTTC
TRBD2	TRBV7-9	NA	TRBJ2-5	CASTPGGWRETQYF	TGTGCCAGCACCCCGGGGGGTTGGAGGGAGACCCAGTACTTC
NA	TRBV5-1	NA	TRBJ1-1	CASSLDSLNTEAFF	TGCGCCAGCAGCTTGGACAGCCTGAACACTGAAGCTTTCTTT
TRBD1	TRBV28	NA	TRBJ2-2	CASSFGQGWDTGELFF	TGTGCCAGCAGTTTCGGACAGGGGTGGGACACCGGGGAGCTGTTTTTT
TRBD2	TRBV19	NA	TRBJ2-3	CASSIAAGGSTDTQYF	TGTGCCAGTAGTATAGCGGCGGGGGGATCCACAGATACGCAGTATTTT
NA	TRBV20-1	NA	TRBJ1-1	CSASDLGRGLLGTEAFF	TGCAGTGCTAGTGATTTGGGCAGGGGTTTGCTTGGCACTGAAGCTTTCTTT
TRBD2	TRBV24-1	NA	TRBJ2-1	CATSDLRGRAGNEQFF	TGTGCCACCAGTGATTTGCGCGGGAGGGCTGGTAATGAGCAGTTCTTC
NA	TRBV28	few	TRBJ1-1	CASSLPLRGAAEAFF	TGTGCCAGCAGTTTGCCCCTCCGCGGAGCCGCTGAAGCTTTCTTT
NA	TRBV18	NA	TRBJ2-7	CASSPQGPYEQYF	TGTGCCAGCTCACCTCAGGGGCCCTACGAGCAGTACTTC